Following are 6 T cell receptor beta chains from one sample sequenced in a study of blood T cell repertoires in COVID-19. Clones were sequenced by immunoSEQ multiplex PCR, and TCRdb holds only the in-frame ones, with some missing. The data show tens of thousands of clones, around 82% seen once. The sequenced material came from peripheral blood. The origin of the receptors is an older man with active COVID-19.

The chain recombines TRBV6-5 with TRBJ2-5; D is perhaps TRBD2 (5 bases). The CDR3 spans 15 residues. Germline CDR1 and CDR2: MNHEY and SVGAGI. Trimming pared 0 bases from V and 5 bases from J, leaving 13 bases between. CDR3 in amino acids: CASSYSPYGGETQYF. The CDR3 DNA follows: TGTGCCAGCAGTTACTCGCCTTATGGCGGGGAGACCCAGTACTTC.

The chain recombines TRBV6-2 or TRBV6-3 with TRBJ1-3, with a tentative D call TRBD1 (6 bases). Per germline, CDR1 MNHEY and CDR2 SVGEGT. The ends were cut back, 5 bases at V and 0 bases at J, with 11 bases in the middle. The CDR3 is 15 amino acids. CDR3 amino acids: CASSHDRSSGNTIYF. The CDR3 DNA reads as TGTGCCAGCAGTCACGACAGGAGCTCTGGAAACACCATATATTTT.

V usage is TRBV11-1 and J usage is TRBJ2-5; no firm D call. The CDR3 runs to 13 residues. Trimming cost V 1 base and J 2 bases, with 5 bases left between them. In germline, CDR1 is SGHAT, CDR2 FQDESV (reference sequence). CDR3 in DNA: TGTGCCAGCAGCTTAGGGCAGCAAGAGACCCAGTACTTC. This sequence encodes CASSLGQQETQYF.

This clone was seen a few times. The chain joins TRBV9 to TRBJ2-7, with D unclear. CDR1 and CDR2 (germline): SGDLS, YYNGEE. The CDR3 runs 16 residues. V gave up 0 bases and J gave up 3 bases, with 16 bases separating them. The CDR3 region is CASSVEARNRGYEQYF. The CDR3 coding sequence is TGTGCCAGCAGCGTAGAGGCTCGAAACCGAGGCTACGAGCAGTACTTC. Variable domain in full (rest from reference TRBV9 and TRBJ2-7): DSGVTQTPKHLITATGQRVTLRCSPRSGDLSVYWYQQSLDQGLQFLIQYYNGEERAKGNILERFSAQQFPDLHSELNLSSLELGDSALYFCASSVEARNRGYEQYFGPGTRLTVT.

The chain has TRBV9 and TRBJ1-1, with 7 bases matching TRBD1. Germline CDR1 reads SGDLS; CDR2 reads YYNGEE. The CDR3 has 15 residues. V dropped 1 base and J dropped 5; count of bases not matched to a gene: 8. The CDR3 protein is CASSVFTGTETEAFF. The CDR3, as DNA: TGTGCCAGCAGCGTATTTACCGGGACAGAGACTGAAGCTTTCTTT.

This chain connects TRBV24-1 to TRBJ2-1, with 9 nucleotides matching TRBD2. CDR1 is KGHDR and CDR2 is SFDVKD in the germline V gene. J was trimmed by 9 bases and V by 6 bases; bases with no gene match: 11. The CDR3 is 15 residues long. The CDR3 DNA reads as TGTGCCACCAGTCTAGGCCGGGGACTAGCATCTGAGCAGTTCTTC. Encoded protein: CATSLGRGLASEQFF.